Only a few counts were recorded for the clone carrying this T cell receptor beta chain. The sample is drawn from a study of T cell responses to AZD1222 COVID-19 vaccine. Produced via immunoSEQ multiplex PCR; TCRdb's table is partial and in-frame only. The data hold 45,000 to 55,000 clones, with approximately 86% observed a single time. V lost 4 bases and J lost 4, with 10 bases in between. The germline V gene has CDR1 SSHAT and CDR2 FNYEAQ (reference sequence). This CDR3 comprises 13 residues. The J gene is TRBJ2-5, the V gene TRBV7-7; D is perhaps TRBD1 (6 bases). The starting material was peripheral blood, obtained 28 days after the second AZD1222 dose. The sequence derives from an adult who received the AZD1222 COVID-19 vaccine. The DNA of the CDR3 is TGTGCCAGCAGCTCACAGGGTGGAGAGACCCAGTACTTC. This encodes CASSSQGGETQYF.